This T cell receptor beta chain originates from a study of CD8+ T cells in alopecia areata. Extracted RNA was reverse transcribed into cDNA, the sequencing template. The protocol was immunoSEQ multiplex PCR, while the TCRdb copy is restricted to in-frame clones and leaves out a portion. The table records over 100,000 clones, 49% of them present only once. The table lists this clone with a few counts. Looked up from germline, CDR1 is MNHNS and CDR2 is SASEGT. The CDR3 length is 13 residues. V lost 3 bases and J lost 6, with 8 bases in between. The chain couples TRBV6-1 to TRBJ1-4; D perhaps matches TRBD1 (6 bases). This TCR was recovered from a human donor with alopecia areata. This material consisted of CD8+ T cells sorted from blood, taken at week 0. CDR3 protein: CASSEGAHEKLFF. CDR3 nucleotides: TGTGCCAGCAGTGAGGGGGCGCATGAAAAACTGTTTTTT.